This T cell receptor (beta chain) was observed in a study of T cells of healthy individuals. TCRdb redid the calling of the 5' RACE reads with MiXCR, one entry per CDR3 protein. The sample carries 53,000 or so distinct CDR3 sequences, roughly 15% recorded once. The CDR3 has 14 residues. V was clipped by 3 bases and J by 1 base, with 6 bases between them. This clonotype was counted between two and nine times. V gene TRBV12-3 or TRBV12-4 combines with J gene TRBJ2-2, with D possibly matching TRBD1 (5 bases). The TCR originated in a human donor in good health. CDR3 region: CASSFDRNTGELFF. The CDR3 nucleotides read TGTGCCAGCAGTTTTGACAGGAACACCGGGGAGCTGTTTTTT.